The 30 T cell receptor beta chains listed next were all sequenced from one sample in a study of shared clonotypes between healthy human individuals. CD45RO-negative, CCR7-selected cells formed the naive CD8 fraction, which excluded terminally differentiated effector memory CD45RA+ cells. The repertoire was sequenced with immunoSEQ multiplex PCR; TCRdb's copy has only in-frame clones and lacks some. The data contain about 2.1 million clones, roughly 95% of them singletons. Sequencing was carried out using naive CD8+ T cells from PBMCs. These receptors all come from a man aged 18 to 29 in good health. Some clones in this sample may be carry-over from other donors' samples.

V gene TRBV27 combines with J gene TRBJ1-2; 7 bases are shared with TRBD1. The V gene's germline CDR1 is MNHEY and CDR2 SMNVEV (reference sequence). V dropped 5 bases and J dropped 0; count of bases not matched to a gene: 12. The CDR3 is made up of 17 amino acids. The CDR3 nucleotides read TGTGCCAGCAGTCCCCGGACAGGCCCCAGAGCTAACTATGGCTACACCTTC. This codes for CASSPRTGPRANYGYTF.

The chain has TRBV7-9 and TRBJ2-7, with 8 bases matching TRBD1. This CDR3 region has 17 residues. Trimming cost V 5 bases and J 1 base; bases outside gene matches: 13. Germline V lookup: CDR1 SEHNR, CDR2 FQNEAQ (reference sequence). The CDR3 coding sequence is TGTGCCAGCAGCGGGGCTGGGGGCAGGGGGCTATCCTACGAGCAGTACTTC. This encodes CASSGAGGRGLSYEQYF.

The V and J genes are TRBV10-3 and TRBJ2-7; D possibly corresponds to TRBD2 (5 bases). The CDR3 consists of 14 residues. CDR1 is ENHRY and CDR2 is SYGVKD in the germline V gene. V lost 4 bases and J 3 bases, leaving 13 bases between the germline ends. This chain's CDR3 is CAISVSGLRYEQYF. CDR3 in DNA: TGTGCCATCAGTGTTTCGGGGTTACGCTACGAGCAGTACTTC.

The chain employs TRBV29-1 and TRBJ2-1; D is undetermined. Trimming took 0 bases from V and 5 from J, leaving 11 bases between them. Germline CDR1 reads SQVTM; CDR2 reads ANQGSEA. The CDR3 consists of 14 residues. The CDR3 sequence: CSVEERNTNNEQFF. In DNA, the CDR3 is TGCAGCGTTGAAGAACGGAACACTAACAATGAGCAGTTCTTC.

This clone came up once. The J gene is TRBJ2-2, the V gene TRBV12-5; D remains ambiguous. The CDR3 loop spans 11 amino acids. The germline gives CDR1 LGHNT, CDR2 FRNRAP. Trimming cost V 3 bases and J 10 bases, with 6 bases left between them. CDR3 bases: TGTGCTAGTGGTTTTGGGCAGGAGCTGTTTTTT. It specifies CASGFGQELFF.

The chain has TRBV5-6 and TRBJ2-7, with D perhaps TRBD1 (5 bases). The CDR3 has 14 residues. V shed 0 bases and J shed 1 base, with 8 bases lying between them. Germline loops: CDR1 SGHDT, CDR2 YYEEEE. CDR3 DNA sequence: TGTGCCAGCAGCTTGGAGGGGAATTCCTACGAGCAGTACTTC. This sequence encodes CASSLEGNSYEQYF. Combining the CDR3 with reference TRBV5-6 and TRBJ2-7 gives the whole variable domain DAGVTQSPTHLIKTRGQQVTLRCSPKSGHDTVSWYQQALGQGPQFIFQYYEEEERQRGNFPDRFSGHQFPNYSSELNVNALLLGDSALYLCASSLEGNSYEQYFGPGTRLTVT.

This clone was picked up one time. The chain joins TRBV10-3 to TRBJ1-2, with D tentatively TRBD1 (6 bases). Germline V gene data show CDR1 as ENHRY and CDR2 as SYGVKD. With 2 bases removed from V and 3 bases from J, the gap between germline ends came to 16 bases. The CDR3 length is 16 residues. In nucleotides, the CDR3 is TGTGCCATCAGTGAGCCCCGGGTGGGGGCCGACTATGGCTACACCTTC. It codes for CAISEPRVGADYGYTF.

The gene calls are TRBV7-9 and TRBJ2-7; TRBD1 agrees at 11 bases. The CDR3 runs to 14 residues. V dropped 5 bases and J dropped 5; count of bases not matched to a gene: 5. Germline V lookup: CDR1 SEHNR, CDR2 FQNEAQ (reference sequence). The CDR3 DNA is TGTGCCAGCAGCCCCCGGACAGGGGGCCACGAGCAGTACTTC. This sequence encodes CASSPRTGGHEQYF.

Remarks on this clone: The same CDR3 also results from other DNA sequences found in this sample. V gene TRBV11-2 combines with J gene TRBJ2-7; D is ambiguous. Germline V gene data show CDR1 as SGHAT and CDR2 as FQNNGV. CDR3 length: 12 amino acids. V gave up 1 base and J gave up 3 bases, with 4 bases separating them. The chain's CDR3 is CASSLGLYEQYF. Here the CDR3 DNA reads TGTGCCAGCAGCTTAGGCCTCTACGAGCAGTACTTC. The variable domain in full, completed from reference TRBV11-2 and TRBJ2-7, reads EAGVAQSPRYKIIEKRQSVAFWCNPISGHATLYWYQQILGQGPKLLIQFQNNGVVDDSQLPKDRFSAERLKGVDSTLKIQPAKLEDSAVYLCASSLGLYEQYFGPGTRLTVT.

CDR3 in DNA: TGTGCCAGCAGTTTCGGCGGCACCTCCCAAGAGACCCAGTACTTC. This gives the protein CASSFGGTSQETQYF. The chain uses TRBV28 and TRBJ2-5; no clear D gene. Trimming pared 3 bases from V and 1 base from J, leaving 12 bases between. Germline V gives CDR1 MDHEN, CDR2 SYDVKM. CDR3 length equals 15 residues.

This clone occurred once. The rearrangement uses TRBV10-3 and TRBJ2-7; 7 bases are a match to TRBD1. CDR1 and CDR2 (germline): ENHRY, SYGVKD. The V and J ends lost 2 bases and 2 bases, in that order; junction bases with no gene match: 6. This CDR3 region has 15 residues. CDR3: CAISETDRTPYEQYF. The CDR3 bases are TGTGCCATCAGTGAGACGGACAGGACCCCCTACGAGCAGTACTTC.

This chain joins TRBV5-4 and TRBJ1-6; 8 bases are a match to TRBD1. With 0 bases clipped from V and 0 bases from J, the junction kept 2 bases outside the gene matches. Germline CDR1 reads SGHNT; CDR2 reads YYREEE (reference sequence). This CDR3 has 17 amino acids. The CDR3 spells CASSLGQGSSYNSPLHF. Written as DNA, the CDR3 is TGTGCCAGCAGCTTGGGACAGGGGAGCTCCTATAATTCACCCCTCCACTTT.

The V call is TRBV6-5, the J call TRBJ2-7, with a possible D match to TRBD2 (6 bases). Germline loops: CDR1 MNHEY, CDR2 SVGAGI. V dropped 1 base and J dropped 6 bases, with 10 bases sitting between them. The CDR3 runs 13 residues. CDR3 protein: CASSYFGGSEQYF. The CDR3 bases are TGTGCCAGCAGTTACTTCGGAGGGAGCGAGCAGTACTTC.

The chain recombines TRBV4-2 with TRBJ1-1; 7 nucleotides match TRBD1. The CDR3 covers 16 residues. The germline V gene encodes CDR1 LGHNA and CDR2 YNFKEQ. With V trimmed by 4 bases and J by 0 bases, 8 bases remained unmatched. The CDR3 sequence is CASSPRTGFMNTEAFF. CDR3 bases: TGTGCCAGCAGCCCTCGGACAGGTTTCATGAACACTGAAGCTTTCTTT.

The V call is TRBV6-5, the J call TRBJ1-1; D remains unclear. The CDR3 is 14 amino acids. The germline V and J ends were trimmed by 0 bases and 5 bases, with 10 bases remaining between them. Germline values: CDR1 MNHEY, CDR2 SVGAGI. CDR3 in DNA: TGTGCCAGCAGTTACTCGAGCCCTCCTACTGAAGCTTTCTTT. Translated, it gives CASSYSSPPTEAFF.

The V call is TRBV27, the J call TRBJ2-7; 7 bases fit TRBD1. Germline lookup yields CDR1 MNHEY and CDR2 SMNVEV (reference sequence). The ends lost 8 bases at V and 0 bases at J; junction bases unmatched: 13. CDR3 length equals 16 residues. Here the CDR3 DNA reads TGTGCCAGCGCCGGCGACAGGGCAGATTACTCCTACGAGCAGTACTTC. Its protein product is CASAGDRADYSYEQYF.

This chain joins TRBV7-9 and TRBJ2-1; 8 bases agree with TRBD2. This CDR3 comprises 14 residues. Losses at the gene ends were 0 bases for V and 8 bases for J; bases not matched to a gene: 3. The germline gives CDR1 SEHNR, CDR2 FQNEAQ (reference sequence). CDR3 loop: CASSLAAGVDEQFF. The DNA for the CDR3 is TGTGCCAGCAGCTTAGCAGCGGGAGTGGATGAGCAGTTCTTC.

As DNA, the CDR3 is TGTGCCAGCAGGAGACAGCTAGCGGTAATCGGCGAGCAGTACTTC. Translating gives CASRRQLAVIGEQYF. V is TRBV27 and J is TRBJ2-7; 7 bases map to TRBD2. The ends lost 6 bases at V and 6 bases at J; junction bases unmatched: 14. CDR1 is MNHEY, CDR2 SMNVEV, per germline (reference sequence). The CDR3 consists of 15 residues.

This clone appeared a single time. The chain couples TRBV27 to TRBJ2-7; 9 bases map to TRBD1. The CDR3 has 15 residues. Germline trimming cut 2 bases from V and 0 bases from J; bases unmatched to any gene: 2. Germline-derived CDR1 and CDR2 are MNHEY and SMNVEV (reference sequence). CDR3: CASSLRQGVSYEQYF. CDR3 nucleotide sequence: TGTGCCAGCAGTTTAAGACAGGGGGTCTCCTACGAGCAGTACTTC.

In this sample, this clone turned up once. V and J are TRBV9 and TRBJ2-7; the D gene could be TRBD1 or TRBD2 (6 bases each). V was shortened by 2 bases and J by 1 base, with 19 bases between the two germline ends. CDR3 length equals 17 residues. Germline CDR1 SGDLS, CDR2 YYNGEE. The CDR3 DNA reads TGTGCCAGCAGCGTCTGCCGGGGGCGACCTTTTTCCTACGAGCAGTACTTC. Translated, it gives CASSVCRGRPFSYEQYF.

J is TRBJ2-1 and V is TRBV6-5; D remains ambiguous. The germline CDR1 and CDR2 sequences are MNHEY and SVGAGI. V was trimmed by 0 bases and J by 4 bases, leaving 7 bases between them. This CDR3 spans 14 amino acids. Here the CDR3 reads CASSYSKTYNEQFF. The CDR3 region has the DNA TGTGCCAGCAGTTACTCGAAGACATACAATGAGCAGTTCTTC.

The V and J genes are TRBV4-1 and TRBJ2-1; 13 nucleotides agree with TRBD2. Germline V lookup: CDR1 MGHRA, CDR2 YSYEKL. V was clipped by 2 bases and J by 8 bases; unmatched bases: 6. The CDR3 sequence is 16 residues long. The CDR3 region is CASSQRLAGGGHEQFF. The DNA for the CDR3 is TGCGCCAGCAGCCAACGACTAGCGGGAGGAGGTCATGAGCAGTTCTTC.

The chain combines TRBV6-6 with TRBJ2-3; D tentatively fits TRBD1 or TRBD2 (5 bases each). CDR3 size: 15 residues. CDR1 is MNHNY and CDR2 is SVGAGI in the germline V gene (reference sequence). V was pared by 6 bases and J by 6 bases, with 19 bases between. CDR3 loop: CASSDTGQGLDTQYF. DNA of the CDR3: TGTGCCAGCAGCGATACGGGGCAGGGTCTGGATACGCAGTATTTT.

The gene calls are TRBV6-1 and TRBJ2-7, with D unclear. Trimming removed 1 base from V and 6 bases from J, with 13 bases in between. The CDR3 consists of 14 residues. Germline loops: CDR1 MNHNS, CDR2 SASEGT. In DNA form, the CDR3 reads TGTGCCAGCAGTGAAGTTGTGGGCCCGGTCGAGCAGTACTTC. Translated: CASSEVVGPVEQYF.

V usage is TRBV25-1 and J usage is TRBJ1-5; 8 nucleotides align to TRBD1. Germline CDR1 MGHDK, CDR2 SYGVNS. Trimming cost V 3 bases and J 8 bases; bases outside gene matches: 6. This CDR3 has 14 residues. CDR3 sequence (DNA): TGTGCCAGCAGTGATACAGGGGGGGGAAAGCCCCAGCATTTT. Encoded protein: CASSDTGGGKPQHF. The full variable domain, its missing parts supplied by reference TRBV25-1 and TRBJ1-5, is EADIYQTPRYLVIGTGKKITLECSQTMGHDKMYWYQQDPGMELHLIHYSYGVNSTEKGDLSSESTVSRIRTEHFPLTLESARPSHTSQYLCASSDTGGGKPQHFGDGTRLSIL.

The chain couples TRBV19 to TRBJ2-1; no clear D gene. Germline CDR1 is LNHDA and CDR2 is SQIVND (reference sequence). The CDR3 is made up of 13 amino acids. The V gene lost 7 bases and the J gene lost 0 bases, with 7 bases spanning the gap. The CDR3 here is CASKQSSYNEQFF. In DNA, the CDR3 is TGTGCCAGTAAGCAGAGCTCCTACAATGAGCAGTTCTTC.

This clone showed up just once. This chain links TRBV5-8 with TRBJ1-2; TRBD1 agrees at 9 bases. With 5 bases clipped from V and 6 bases from J, the junction kept 8 bases outside the gene matches. Germline lookup yields CDR1 SGHTS and CDR2 YDEGEE. The CDR3 spans 14 residues. The CDR3 DNA is TGTGCCAGCAGGCAAACAGGGGGCGGGGATGGCTACACCTTC. It codes for CASRQTGGGDGYTF. Combining the CDR3 with reference TRBV5-8 and TRBJ1-2 gives the whole variable domain EAGVTQSPTHLIKTRGQQATLRCSPISGHTSVYWYQQALGLGLQFLLWYDEGEERNRGNFPPRFSGRQFPNYSSELNVNALELEDSALYLCASRQTGGGDGYTFGSGTRLTVV.

V is TRBV29-1 and J is TRBJ2-5; 9 bases align to TRBD1. CDR1 and CDR2 from the germline V gene are SQVTM and ANQGSEA. The V and J ends lost 7 bases and 5 bases, in that order; junction bases with no gene match: 5. This CDR3 contains 12 residues. The CDR3 DNA sequence: TGCAGCGCCTGGGACAGGGTGGAGACCCAGTACTTC. This translates into CSAWDRVETQYF. The full variable domain, with the rest looked up from reference TRBV29-1 and TRBJ2-5, is SAVISQKPSRDICQRGTSLTIQCQVDSQVTMMFWYRQQPGQSLTLIATANQGSEATYESGFVIDKFPISRPNLTFSTLTVSNMSPEDSSIYLCSAWDRVETQYFGPGTRLLVL.

This clone was seen only once. The V and J genes are TRBV2 and TRBJ2-5; 7 bases map to TRBD1. Germline V gene sequence: CDR1 SNHLY, CDR2 FYNNEI. Trimming at V came to 4 bases and at J to 5 bases, leaving 19 bases not matched to a gene. This CDR3 is built from 18 residues. CDR3 nucleotide sequence: TGTGCCAGCAGTGGAGACCCTTTCGGGACAGAGACGGCGGAGACCCAGTACTTC. Its translation is CASSGDPFGTETAETQYF.

The rearrangement uses TRBV29-1 and TRBJ2-1, with TRBD2 matching over 7 bases. V shed 4 bases and J 6 bases; nucleotides not matched to a gene: 6. Per the germline V gene, CDR1 is SQVTM and CDR2 is ANQGSEA. The CDR3 is made up of 13 amino acids. This chain's CDR3 is CSVGELARNEQFF. CDR3 DNA: TGCAGCGTTGGGGAACTAGCGCGCAATGAGCAGTTCTTC.